This section outlines one TCR beta chain sequence together with its context. Its antigen is as yet unknown. One end of the junction varies from germline; a read error may be responsible. Samples came from axillary lymph nodes draining the breast cancer. One entry per CDR3 protein, called by TCRdb with MiXCR from the multiplex PCR reads. Here the sample spans some 130,000 distinct CDR3 sequences, around 20% being singletons. These data are taken from a study of breast tumors, draining lymph nodes, adjacent tissues. Findings and caveats of the study: Tumor repertoires ranked between lymph nodes and nontumor tissue in diversity, with V and J gene preferences.

This clonotype originated in a female donor with breast cancer. Some clones in this sample may be carry-over from other donors' samples. The material sequenced was axillary lymph node tissue.

The CDR3 is CANSLIAGGRDTQYF. The CDR3 DNA sequence: TGTGCCAACAGCTTAATAGCGGGAGGGCGAGATACACAGTATTTT. The chain is built from TRBV7-6 and TRBJ2-3; TRBD2 aligns across 11 bases. The germline gives CDR1 SGHVS, CDR2 FNYEAQ. CDR3 length equals 15 residues.